This is a list of T cell receptor beta chains from one sample in a study of blood T cell repertoires in COVID-19. Method: immunoSEQ multiplex PCR; TCRdb's copy keeps in-frame clones and lacks some. The sample has some 52,000 clones; roughly nine tenths are singletons. Sequenced material: peripheral blood. These receptors were taken from a human donor with active COVID-19. The donor label of this sample is uncertain. Both conserved end residues are part of each CDR3. Each record gives: clone size, V gene, D gene, J gene, CDR3 protein, CDR3 DNA. The D gene is left open where the match is weak. Not all rows give a size; the values are once, few, many and, for expanded clones, a class.

abundance: once
v_gene: TRBV3-1/TRBV3-2
d_gene: TRBD2
j_gene: TRBJ2-5
CDR3aa: CAIPQPERGPSFGQETQYF
CDR3nt: TGTGCCATCCCCCAGCCGGAGCGGGGGCCATCCTTCGGCCAAGAGACCCAGTACTTC

abundance: .
v_gene: TRBV7-9
d_gene: .
j_gene: TRBJ1-1
CDR3aa: CASSLEQTRTAFF
CDR3nt: TGTGCCAGCAGCTTAGAACAAACAAGAACGGCTTTCTTT

abundance: .
v_gene: TRBV7-9
d_gene: .
j_gene: TRBJ1-6
CDR3aa: CASSLSGGSANSPLHF
CDR3nt: TGTGCCAGCAGCTTAAGCGGAGGGTCCGCGAATTCACCCCTCCACTTT

abundance: .
v_gene: TRBV24-1
d_gene: TRBD1
j_gene: TRBJ2-2
CDR3aa: CATGPHRGSGELFF
CDR3nt: TGTGCCACCGGACCTCACAGGGGCTCCGGGGAGCTGTTTTTT

abundance: .
v_gene: TRBV9
d_gene: .
j_gene: TRBJ1-2
CDR3aa: CASSPRVQGANGYTF
CDR3nt: TGTGCCAGCAGCCCAAGGGTACAGGGCGCGAATGGCTACACCTTC

abundance: .
v_gene: TRBV6-4
d_gene: .
j_gene: TRBJ1-4
CDR3aa: CASSPTGDEKLFF
CDR3nt: TGTGCCAGCAGTCCCACGGGGGATGAAAAACTGTTTTTT

abundance: .
v_gene: TRBV27
d_gene: .
j_gene: TRBJ2-7
CDR3aa: CASRAGIVQYF
CDR3nt: TGTGCCAGCAGGGCGGGGATTGTGCAGTACTTC

abundance: .
v_gene: TRBV6-6
d_gene: TRBD2
j_gene: TRBJ2-7
CDR3aa: CASNTGGEQYF
CDR3nt: TGTGCCAGCAACACGGGGGGCGAGCAGTACTTC

abundance: .
v_gene: TRBV5-6
d_gene: .
j_gene: TRBJ2-7
CDR3aa: CASSFSQTGYEQYF
CDR3nt: TGTGCCAGCAGCTTCTCACAGACCGGCTACGAGCAGTACTTC

abundance: .
v_gene: TRBV7-6
d_gene: TRBD1
j_gene: TRBJ1-6
CDR3aa: CASSLAPGQGGYSPLHF
CDR3nt: TGTGCCAGCAGCTTAGCTCCTGGACAGGGGGGATATTCACCCCTCCACTTT

abundance: .
v_gene: TRBV20-1
d_gene: .
j_gene: TRBJ2-5
CDR3aa: CSVRVRETQYF
CDR3nt: TGCAGTGTGCGGGTTAGAGAGACCCAGTACTTC

abundance: .
v_gene: TRBV23-1
d_gene: .
j_gene: TRBJ2-7
CDR3aa: CASSQGRKGVDRGISYEQYF
CDR3nt: TGCGCCAGCAGTCAAGGCAGAAAGGGGGTTGATCGTGGTATATCCTACGAGCAGTACTTC

abundance: .
v_gene: TRBV4-3
d_gene: TRBD1
j_gene: TRBJ1-2
CDR3aa: CASSQDRGPYGYTF
CDR3nt: TGCGCCAGCAGCCAAGACAGGGGGCCCTATGGCTACACCTTC

abundance: .
v_gene: TRBV7-9
d_gene: TRBD1
j_gene: TRBJ1-2
CDR3aa: CASSLDRVWSNYGYTF
CDR3nt: TGTGCCAGCAGCTTGGACAGGGTATGGTCTAACTATGGCTACACCTTC

abundance: .
v_gene: TRBV27
d_gene: .
j_gene: TRBJ2-2
CDR3aa: CASSSGQTNTGELFF
CDR3nt: TGTGCCAGCAGTTCAGGACAGACGAACACCGGGGAGCTGTTTTTT

abundance: .
v_gene: TRBV11-2
d_gene: .
j_gene: TRBJ1-2
CDR3aa: CASSGRGNYGYTF
CDR3nt: TGTGCCAGCAGCGGGAGGGGTAACTATGGCTACACCTTC

abundance: few
v_gene: TRBV7-2
d_gene: .
j_gene: TRBJ1-2
CDR3aa: CASSLDRRTVSGGYTF
CDR3nt: TGTGCCAGCAGCTTAGATAGACGGACGGTTTCGGGGGGCTACACCTTC

abundance: .
v_gene: TRBV9
d_gene: TRBD2
j_gene: TRBJ2-5
CDR3aa: CASSPRDYPGETQYF
CDR3nt: TGTGCCAGCAGCCCACGGGACTACCCAGGAGAGACCCAGTACTTC

abundance: .
v_gene: TRBV7-6
d_gene: TRBD1
j_gene: TRBJ1-4
CDR3aa: CASSSRAGGVNEKLFF
CDR3nt: TGTGCCAGCAGCTCCCGCGCAGGGGGAGTTAATGAAAAACTGTTTTTT

abundance: .
v_gene: TRBV19
d_gene: TRBD1
j_gene: TRBJ1-1
CDR3aa: CASSITGGYTEAFF
CDR3nt: TGTGCCAGTAGTATAACAGGGGGCTACACTGAAGCTTTCTTT

abundance: .
v_gene: TRBV12-3/TRBV12-4
d_gene: .
j_gene: TRBJ2-7
CDR3aa: CASSTRAPYEQYF
CDR3nt: TGTGCCAGCAGTACGCGGGCTCCCTACGAGCAGTACTTC

abundance: once
v_gene: TRBV18
d_gene: .
j_gene: TRBJ1-1
CDR3aa: CASSPSRGTEAFF
CDR3nt: TGTGCCAGCTCACCCAGCCGGGGTACTGAAGCTTTCTTT

abundance: .
v_gene: TRBV19
d_gene: TRBD1
j_gene: TRBJ1-5
CDR3aa: CASTGTARNQPQHF
CDR3nt: TGTGCCAGTACAGGGACAGCTCGCAATCAGCCCCAGCATTTT

abundance: .
v_gene: TRBV3-1/TRBV3-2
d_gene: .
j_gene: TRBJ2-3
CDR3aa: CASSQDLLARPTDTQYF
CDR3nt: TGTGCCAGCAGCCAAGATCTGCTAGCGAGACCCACAGATACGCAGTATTTT

abundance: .
v_gene: TRBV9
d_gene: TRBD2
j_gene: TRBJ2-5
CDR3aa: CASSSGLAGEETQYF
CDR3nt: TGTGCCAGCAGCTCAGGACTAGCGGGGGAAGAGACCCAGTACTTC

abundance: .
v_gene: TRBV4-2
d_gene: .
j_gene: TRBJ1-5
CDR3aa: CASSQDRAGSNQPQHF
CDR3nt: TGTGCCAGCAGCCAAGATAGGGCAGGGAGCAATCAGCCCCAGCATTTT

abundance: .
v_gene: TRBV29-1
d_gene: .
j_gene: TRBJ2-1
CDR3aa: CSVEGVPNLGGEQFF
CDR3nt: TGCAGCGTTGAAGGGGTCCCCAACTTAGGGGGTGAGCAGTTCTTC

abundance: .
v_gene: TRBV2
d_gene: .
j_gene: TRBJ1-5
CDR3aa: CASSEVRAGNQPQHF
CDR3nt: TGTGCCAGCAGTGAGGTTCGAGCTGGCAATCAGCCCCAGCATTTT

abundance: .
v_gene: TRBV4-1
d_gene: .
j_gene: TRBJ2-3
CDR3aa: CASSQGWEADTQYF
CDR3nt: TGCGCCAGCAGCCAAGGATGGGAGGCAGATACGCAGTATTTT

abundance: .
v_gene: TRBV12-3/TRBV12-4
d_gene: TRBD1
j_gene: TRBJ1-2
CDR3aa: CASSPTGIYGYTF
CDR3nt: TGTGCCAGCAGCCCGACAGGGATCTATGGCTACACCTTC

abundance: .
v_gene: TRBV2
d_gene: TRBD2
j_gene: TRBJ2-7
CDR3aa: CASSERGTRLYEQYF
CDR3nt: TGTGCCAGCAGTGAAAGGGGGACTAGATTGTACGAGCAGTACTTC